This TCR beta chain comes out of a study of blood T cells in healthy people across ages. Study-wide context: Researchers report that template switching captured about one barcoded beta molecule per two T cells. Notes on the study in general: More naive CD4+ cells and higher diversity marked long-lived donors relative to aged donors.

With respect to this clonotype: Its antigen is not known.

Next came a second PCR, run for about 7 to 12 cycles, which used a sample-barcoded 5' primer along with a J-beta primer mix. There were at least 3 million CDR3-containing paired-end reads obtained from each sample. Each CDR3 protein is one row after TCRdb ran MiXCR on the 5' RACE reads. This sample has some 800,000 distinct CDR3 sequences, with around a quarter found just once. Separately, the same data were catalogued under a study of T cells of mothers and their children. That investigation notes: Six or seven children and their three healthy Caucasian mothers were the donors.

The source material was blood. The TCR originated in a boy aged 5-17 years in good health.

CDR3 coding DNA: TGTGCCAGCAGTTTCTTCCCCAGGCAGCCGAACACCGGGGAGCTGTTTTTT. Amino acid sequence: CASSFFPRQPNTGELFF. The chain carries TRBV28 and TRBJ2-2, with unresolved D. The germline V and J ends were trimmed by 3 bases and 0 bases, with 14 bases remaining between them. The CDR3 totals 17 residues. In germline, CDR1 is MDHEN, CDR2 SYDVKM.